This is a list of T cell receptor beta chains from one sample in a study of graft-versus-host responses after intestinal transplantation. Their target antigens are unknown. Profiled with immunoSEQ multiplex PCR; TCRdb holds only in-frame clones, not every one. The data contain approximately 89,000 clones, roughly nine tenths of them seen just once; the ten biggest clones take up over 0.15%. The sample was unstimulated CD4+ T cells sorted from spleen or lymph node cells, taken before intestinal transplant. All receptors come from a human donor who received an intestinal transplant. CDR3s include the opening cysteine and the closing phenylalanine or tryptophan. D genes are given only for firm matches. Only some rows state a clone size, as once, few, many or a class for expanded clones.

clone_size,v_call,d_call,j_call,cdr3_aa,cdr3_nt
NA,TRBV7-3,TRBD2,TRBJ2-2,CASSPGLAGLRTGELFF,TGTGCCAGCAGCCCAGGACTAGCGGGGTTACGCACCGGGGAGCTGTTTTTT
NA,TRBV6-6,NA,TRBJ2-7,CASSLARAYEQYF,TGTGCCAGCAGCCTAGCGCGAGCCTACGAGCAGTACTTC
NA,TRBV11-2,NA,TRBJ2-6,CASVRGGPTTGANVLTF,TGTGCCAGCGTTAGGGGGGGGCCCACCACTGGGGCCAACGTCCTGACTTTC
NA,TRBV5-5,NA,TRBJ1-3,CATKNTVSGNTIYF,TGTGCCACCAAAAATACGGTGTCTGGAAACACCATATATTTT
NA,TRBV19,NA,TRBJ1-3,CASNGANSGNIIYF,TGTGCCAGTAACGGAGCAAACTCTGGAAACATCATATATTTT
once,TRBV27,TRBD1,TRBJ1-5,CASSLFGDRDHSNQPQHF,TGTGCCAGCAGTTTATTCGGGGACAGGGATCATAGCAATCAGCCCCAGCATTTT
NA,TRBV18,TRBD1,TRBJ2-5,CASSPLQGKETQYF,TGTGCCAGCTCACCCTTACAGGGGAAGGAGACCCAGTACTTC
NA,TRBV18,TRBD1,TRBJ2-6,CASSPRRQGYSGANVLTF,TGTGCCAGCTCACCCCGACGACAGGGCTACTCTGGGGCCAACGTCCTGACTTTC
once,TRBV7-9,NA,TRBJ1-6,CASSSRDMLNNSPLHF,TGTGCCAGCAGCTCTCGGGACATGTTGAATAATTCACCCCTCCACTTT
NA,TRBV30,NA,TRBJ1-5,CAWSAPGGGQPQHF,TGTGCCTGGAGTGCCCCGGGGGGGGGACAGCCCCAGCATTTT
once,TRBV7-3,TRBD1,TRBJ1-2,CASSLTARQGYGYTF,TGTGCCAGCAGCTTAACGGCACGACAGGGCTATGGCTACACCTTC
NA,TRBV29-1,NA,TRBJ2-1,CSVEPQGYNEQFF,TGCAGCGTTGAGCCCCAGGGCTACAATGAGCAGTTCTTC
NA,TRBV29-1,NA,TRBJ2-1,CSVVPAASQYYNEQFF,TGCAGCGTTGTCCCGGCGGCTAGCCAATACTACAATGAGCAGTTCTTC
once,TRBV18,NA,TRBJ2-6,CASSLIEASGANVLTF,TGTGCCAGCTCACTTATCGAAGCATCTGGGGCCAACGTCCTGACTTTC
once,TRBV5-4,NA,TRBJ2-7,CASSYISYEQYF,TGTGCCAGCAGCTACATCTCCTACGAGCAGTACTTC
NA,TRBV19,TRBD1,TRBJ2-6,CASSSDRGWGSGANVLTF,TGTGCCAGTAGTTCCGACAGGGGCTGGGGCTCTGGGGCCAACGTCCTGACTTTC
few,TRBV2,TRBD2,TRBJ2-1,CASTETRGTSEQFF,TGTGCCAGCACGGAGACGCGGGGGACTAGTGAGCAGTTCTTC
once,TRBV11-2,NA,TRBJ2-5,CASSRLRESGETQYF,TGTGCCAGCAGCCGACTCAGGGAATCGGGAGAGACCCAGTACTTC
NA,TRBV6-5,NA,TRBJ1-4,CASSPTGATNEKLFF,TGTGCCAGCAGCCCGACGGGAGCAACTAATGAAAAACTGTTTTTT
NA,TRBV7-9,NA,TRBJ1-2,CASSLVGGNYGYTF,TGTGCCAGCAGCTTAGTGGGGGGAAACTATGGCTACACCTTC
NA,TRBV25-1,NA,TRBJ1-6,CASSGGFRSSYNSPLHF,TGTGCCAGCAGTGGTGGCTTCCGGAGCTCCTATAATTCACCCCTCCACTTT
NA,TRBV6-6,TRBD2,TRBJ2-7,CASAGTSGRADYEQYF,TGTGCCAGCGCCGGGACTAGCGGGAGGGCGGACTACGAGCAGTACTTC
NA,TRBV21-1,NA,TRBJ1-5,CASSKKGVGGWSNQPQHF,TGTGCCAGCAGCAAAAAGGGGGTGGGGGGGTGGAGCAATCAGCCCCAGCATTTT
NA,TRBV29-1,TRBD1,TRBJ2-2,CSVENRGTGLNGELFF,TGCAGCGTTGAAAACCGGGGGACAGGCCTGAATGGGGAGCTGTTTTTT
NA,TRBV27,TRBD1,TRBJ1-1,CASRRTGGTEAFF,TGTGCCAGCAGGCGGACAGGGGGCACTGAAGCTTTCTTT
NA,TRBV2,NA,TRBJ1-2,CASRADPGANYGYTF,TGTGCCAGCAGGGCGGACCCCGGGGCTAACTATGGCTACACCTTC
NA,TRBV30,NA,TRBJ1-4,CAWGQLNEKLFF,TGTGCCTGGGGACAGCTAAATGAAAAACTGTTTTTT
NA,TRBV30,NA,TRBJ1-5,CAWSGGTLWPQHF,TGTGCCTGGAGTGGCGGGACCCTATGGCCCCAGCATTTT
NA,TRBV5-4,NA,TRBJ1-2,CASSLAPTGNYGYTF,TGTGCCAGCAGCTTGGCTCCGACAGGAAACTATGGCTACACCTTC
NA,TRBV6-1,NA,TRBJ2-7,CASSERVGAYEQYF,TGTGCCAGCAGTGAACGGGTAGGAGCCTACGAGCAGTACTTC
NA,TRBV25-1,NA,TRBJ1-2,CASSENSYYGYTF,TGTGCCAGCAGTGAGAACAGTTACTATGGCTACACCTTC
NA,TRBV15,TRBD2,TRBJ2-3,CATSPRGGTDTQYF,TGTGCCACCAGCCCTCGGGGAGGGACAGATACGCAGTATTTT
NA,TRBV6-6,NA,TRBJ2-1,CASSPPAGFYNEQFF,TGTGCCAGCAGCCCCCCCGCGGGATTTTACAATGAGCAGTTCTTC
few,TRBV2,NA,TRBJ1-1,CASIFMEGMSEAFF,TGTGCCAGCATCTTTATGGAGGGTATGTCTGAAGCTTTCTTT
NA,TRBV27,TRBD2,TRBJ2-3,CASSDRLAGGTDTQYF,TGTGCCAGCAGTGACCGACTAGCGGGGGGCACAGATACGCAGTATTTT
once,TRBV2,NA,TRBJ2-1,CASSSRSREQFF,TGTGCCAGCAGTTCTCGGTCCCGGGAGCAGTTCTTC